This passage covers 18 T cell receptor beta chains from one sample sequenced in a study of CD4 T cells in relation to SARS-CoV-2 and coronaviruses. Clones were read by immunoSEQ multiplex PCR, and TCRdb kept only the in-frame ones, dropping some. The repertoire holds tens of thousands of clones, with around four fifths as singletons. No cognate antigen is known for these TCRs. Unexposed donor CD4+ T cells date from about 2011-2019, before the COVID-19 pandemic. The cells were cultured for about 10 days before CD4+ T cells were isolated. Sequenced: CD4+ T cells from PBMCs, cultured in vitro. The receptors shown here come from a human donor in good health.

The rearrangement uses TRBV2 and TRBJ2-1, with 8 bases fitting TRBD2. The trim removed 6 bases at V and 2 bases at J, leaving 6 bases unmatched. The CDR3 is 15 residues long. Germline lookup yields CDR1 SNHLY and CDR2 FYNNEI. For the CDR3, the DNA is TGTGCCAGCAGGGCTCGTAGCGGGGCCTACAATGAGCAGTTCTTC. Translating it yields CASRARSGAYNEQFF.

The genes are TRBV19 and TRBJ1-5; D unclear. The CDR3 is 13 residues long. Trimming left V 5 bases short and J 2 bases short, with 7 bases between. Germline CDR1 is LNHDA and CDR2 is SQIVND (reference sequence). The CDR3 spells CASSLTGNQPQHF. Here the CDR3 DNA reads TGTGCCAGTAGTTTGACGGGCAATCAGCCCCAGCATTTT.

This clone occurred once. V gene TRBV14 combines with J gene TRBJ2-7; D is possibly TRBD2 (5 bases). This CDR3 is 14 amino acids long. The V gene lost 1 base and the J gene lost 4 bases, with 11 bases spanning the gap. CDR1 and CDR2 (germline): SGHDN, FVKESK. The CDR3 sequence is CASSQGQRPYEQYF. For the CDR3, the DNA is TGTGCCAGCAGCCAAGGGCAGCGGCCATACGAGCAGTACTTC.

This clone showed up just once. This chain links TRBV25-1 with TRBJ2-7; D remains unclear. The CDR3 sequence is 11 residues long. Germline CDR1 MGHDK, CDR2 SYGVNS. V was trimmed by 7 bases and J by 7 bases, leaving 11 bases between them. The CDR3 DNA follows: TGTGCCAGCATGGGTTGGCGGGAGCAGTACTTC. Translating gives CASMGWREQYF.

Comment on this clone: One end of the junction is discordant with germline, which a read error may explain. This rearrangement joins TRBV3-1 (or the pseudogene TRBV3-2) to TRBJ1-2; D remains unclear. Per germline, CDR1 LGHDT and CDR2 YNNKEL (reference sequence). The CDR3 runs 11 residues. The CDR3 sequence is CASSHGPWSHF. CDR3 sequence (DNA): TGTGCCAGCAGCCACGGACCCTGGTCCCACTTC.

This chain uses TRBV3-1 (or the pseudogene TRBV3-2) with TRBJ1-2; D is unclear. The CDR3 contains 12 residues. V gave up 0 bases and J gave up 8 bases, with 7 bases separating them. CDR1 is LGHDT, CDR2 YNNKEL, per germline (reference sequence). Here the CDR3 DNA reads TGTGCCAGCAGCCAAGATATCCGGGGCTACACCTTC. The encoded protein is CASSQDIRGYTF.

The chain recombines TRBV5-5 with TRBJ2-7, with 9 bases matching TRBD2. The V gene's germline CDR1 is SGHKS and CDR2 YYEKEE (reference sequence). This CDR3 has 18 residues. The V gene end was trimmed by 0 bases and the J gene end by 6 bases; junction bases not matched to a gene: 16. CDR3 bases: TGTGCCAGCAGCTTGGGGGGACTAGCCGGGGATCGGTTCACCGAGCAGTACTTC. The encoded protein is CASSLGGLAGDRFTEQYF. The full variable domain, its missing parts supplied by reference TRBV5-5 and TRBJ2-7, is DAGVTQSPTHLIKTRGQQVTLRCSPISGHKSVSWYQQVLGQGPQFIFQYYEKEERGRGNFPDRFSARQFPNYSSELNVNALLLGDSALYLCASSLGGLAGDRFTEQYFGPGTRLTVT.

This clone was seen just once. The V and J genes are TRBV7-2 and TRBJ1-5; 10 bases map to TRBD1. The V and J ends lost 1 base and 7 bases, in that order; junction bases with no gene match: 4. This CDR3 has 15 residues. CDR1 is SGHTA, CDR2 FQGNSA, per germline. CDR3 sequence reads: CASSLGDRGNQPQHF. The CDR3, as DNA: TGTGCCAGCAGCTTAGGGGACAGGGGTAACCAGCCCCAGCATTTT.

V gene TRBV11-1 combines with J gene TRBJ2-7, with 8 nucleotides matching TRBD2. V was clipped by 5 bases and J by 3 bases; unmatched bases: 3. Germline CDR1 reads SGHAT; CDR2 reads FQDESV (reference sequence). The CDR3 runs 13 residues. The CDR3 nucleotides read TGTGCCAGCAGCCCTAGCGGGTACTACGAGCAGTACTTC. It yields the protein CASSPSGYYEQYF.

This rearrangement joins TRBV30 to TRBJ1-2; TRBD1 matches 7 bases. Germline V gene lookup returns CDR1 GTSNPN and CDR2 SVGIG (reference sequence). This CDR3 is 15 amino acids long. The V and J ends lost 1 base and 5 bases, in that order; junction bases with no gene match: 10. The CDR3 DNA follows: TGTGCCTGGAGTGAGGCCCCGGGACAGAGGTATGGCTACACCTTC. Translation gives CAWSEAPGQRYGYTF.

The chain is built from TRBV4-1 and TRBJ2-5; 7 bases fit TRBD1. Germline V gene data show CDR1 as MGHRA and CDR2 as YSYEKL. The J segment lost 4 bases and the V segment lost 3 bases, leaving 8 bases of the junction unmatched. The CDR3 totals 15 residues. CDR3 coding DNA: TGCGCCAGCAGCCAGAGACAGGGATCGAGAGAGACCCAGTACTTC. Its translation is CASSQRQGSRETQYF.

V gene TRBV5-6 combines with J gene TRBJ2-5, with D possibly TRBD2 on 5 matching bases. Trimming left V 0 bases short and J 7 bases short, with 13 bases between. Germline assignment: CDR1 SGHDT and CDR2 YYEEEE. The CDR3 runs to 14 residues. The CDR3 here is CASSLGTSRVTQYF. In nucleotides, the CDR3 is TGTGCCAGCAGCTTGGGAACTAGTAGGGTGACCCAGTACTTC.

This clone is a singleton in its sample. V gene TRBV6-1 combines with J gene TRBJ2-5; 7 bases agree with TRBD2. The CDR3 loop spans 13 amino acids. Per germline, CDR1 MNHNS and CDR2 SASEGT. Unmatched junction bases numbered 9, after V lost 1 base and J lost 13 bases. CDR3 nucleotides: TGTGCCAGCAGTGAAGAACTGGGACTACAGCTGTACTTC. Encoded protein: CASSEELGLQLYF.

V usage is TRBV4-2 and J usage is TRBJ2-5; 11 positions match TRBD2. The CDR3 is 17 amino acids. V shed 3 bases, J shed 3 bases, and the junction held 9 bases outside the gene matches. Per germline, CDR1 LGHNA and CDR2 YNFKEQ. CDR3 sequence reads: CASSHELAGGEEETQYF. The CDR3 region has the DNA TGTGCCAGCAGCCATGAATTAGCGGGAGGGGAGGAAGAGACCCAGTACTTC.

This sequence joins TRBV9 and TRBJ2-1; a weak D match, TRBD2 (6 bases). V was pared by 3 bases and J by 6 bases, with 19 bases between. CDR1 and CDR2 from the germline V gene are SGDLS and YYNGEE. The CDR3 contains 16 residues. The CDR3 loop reads CASSGKRRDGGNEQFF. The DNA for the CDR3 is TGTGCCAGCAGCGGTAAAAGGCGGGACGGGGGCAATGAGCAGTTCTTC.

The rearrangement links TRBV18 to TRBJ1-5; D is possibly TRBD1 (6 bases). Trimming left V 6 bases short and J 0 bases short, with 21 bases between. The CDR3 sequence is 18 residues long. Germline V gives CDR1 KGHSH, CDR2 LQKENI. In nucleotides, the CDR3 is TGTGCCAGCTCCTCCCTGCCGGGACAACGGGTTAGCAATCAGCCCCAGCATTTT. Translation: CASSSLPGQRVSNQPQHF.

The chain joins TRBV2 to TRBJ2-7; 8 bases line up with TRBD1. Unmatched junction bases numbered 5, after V lost 5 bases and J lost 2 bases. The CDR3 spans 14 residues. In germline, CDR1 is SNHLY, CDR2 FYNNEI. Here the CDR3 DNA reads TGTGCCAGCAGTCCAGGGGGCCCGCCCTACGAGCAGTACTTC. Translation gives CASSPGGPPYEQYF.

This chain joins TRBV18 and TRBJ2-3, with 9 bases matching TRBD2. V trimming: 4 bases; J trimming: 1 base; junction bases outside the gene matches: 0. From germline, CDR1 is KGHSH and CDR2 LQKENI. This CDR3 contains 14 residues. This CDR3 reads CASSQRGGTDTQYF. CDR3 DNA: TGTGCCAGCTCACAGCGGGGGGGCACAGATACGCAGTATTTT.